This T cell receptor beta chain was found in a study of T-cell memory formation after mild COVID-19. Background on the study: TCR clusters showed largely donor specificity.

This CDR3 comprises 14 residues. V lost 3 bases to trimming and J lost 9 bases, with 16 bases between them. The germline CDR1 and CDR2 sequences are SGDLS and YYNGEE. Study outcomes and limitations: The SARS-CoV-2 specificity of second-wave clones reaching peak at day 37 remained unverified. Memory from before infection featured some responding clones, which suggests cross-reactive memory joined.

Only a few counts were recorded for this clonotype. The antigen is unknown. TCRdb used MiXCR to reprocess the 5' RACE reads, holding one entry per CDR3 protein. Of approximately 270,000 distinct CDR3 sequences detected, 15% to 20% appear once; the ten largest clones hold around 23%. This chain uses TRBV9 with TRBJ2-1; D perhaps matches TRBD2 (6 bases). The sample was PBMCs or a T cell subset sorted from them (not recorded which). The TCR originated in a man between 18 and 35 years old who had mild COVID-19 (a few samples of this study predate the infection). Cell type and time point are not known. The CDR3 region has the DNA TGTGCCAGCAGCGGTAGTAGCGGCCGCCGTGAGCAGTTCTTC. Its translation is CASSGSSGRREQFF. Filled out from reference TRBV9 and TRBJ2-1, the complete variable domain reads DSGVTQTPKHLITATGQRVTLRCSPRSGDLSVYWYQQSLDQGLQFLIQYYNGEERAKGNILERFSAQQFPDLHSELNLSSLELGDSALYFCASSGSSGRREQFFGPGTRLTVL.